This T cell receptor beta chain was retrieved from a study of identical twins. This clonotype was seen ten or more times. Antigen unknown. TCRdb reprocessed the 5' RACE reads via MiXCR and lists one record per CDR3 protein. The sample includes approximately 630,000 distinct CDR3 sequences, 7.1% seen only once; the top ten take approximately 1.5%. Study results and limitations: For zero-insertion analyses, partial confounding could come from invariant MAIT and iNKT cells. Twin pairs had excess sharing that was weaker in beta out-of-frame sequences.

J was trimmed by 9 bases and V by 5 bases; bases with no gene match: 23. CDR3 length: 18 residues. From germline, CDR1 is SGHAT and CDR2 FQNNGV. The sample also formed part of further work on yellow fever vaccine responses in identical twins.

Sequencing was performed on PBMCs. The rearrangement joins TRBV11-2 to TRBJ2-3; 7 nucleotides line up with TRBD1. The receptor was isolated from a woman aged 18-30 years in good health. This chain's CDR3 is CASSPQATGQDYFRTQYF. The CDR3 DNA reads TGTGCCAGCAGCCCTCAAGCTACCGGACAGGATTACTTCAGGACGCAGTATTTT. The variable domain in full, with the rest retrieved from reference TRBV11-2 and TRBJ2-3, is EAGVAQSPRYKIIEKRQSVAFWCNPISGHATLYWYQQILGQGPKLLIQFQNNGVVDDSQLPKDRFSAERLKGVDSTLKIQPAKLEDSAVYLCASSPQATGQDYFRTQYFGPGTRLTVL.